This T cell receptor beta chain was observed in a study of graft-versus-host responses after intestinal transplantation. The CDR3 consists of 11 residues. The germline V gene encodes CDR1 SQVTM and CDR2 ANQGSEA. Trimming took 5 bases from V and 5 from J, leaving 9 bases between them. Study results and caveats: Declining HvG levels early post-transplant were linked to peak circulating GvH clone levels. Elevated graft-versus-host to host-versus-graft clonal ratios in allografts were recorded for patients with graft-donor T cell macrochimerism. Detection of GvH clones occurred in recipient marrow, and some had their first appearance in ileum or blood.

This clone turned up a few times. Its antigen remains unknown. TCRdb keeps only in-frame clones here, not all; method: immunoSEQ multiplex PCR. The sample holds fewer than 30,000 clones; about 90% are singletons and the top ten take approximately 10%. This chain connects TRBV29-1 to TRBJ1-1; possibly TRBD1 for D (6 bases). The specimen comprised PBMCs, sampled around 62 weeks after intestinal transplantation. The receptor was isolated from a human patient who received an intestinal transplant, so some T cells may come from the graft donor. The CDR3 protein is CSVKTGTEAFF. In DNA form, the CDR3 reads TGCAGCGTTAAAACAGGGACTGAAGCTTTCTTT.